The 23 T cell receptor beta chains reported below all come from one sample, sequenced in a study of blood T cell repertoires in COVID-19. Libraries were prepared by immunoSEQ multiplex PCR; TCRdb keeps only in-frame clonotypes and omits some of them. This sample has fewer than 400,000 clones, with almost 90% found just once. The sample was peripheral blood. All receptors come from a woman in her twenties or thirties with COVID-19, enrolled during active disease.

The chain has TRBV28 and TRBJ1-2; maybe TRBD1 (6 bases). The CDR3 contains 16 residues. Trimming cost V 6 bases and J 6 bases, with 23 bases left between them. Germline V gene lookup returns CDR1 MDHEN and CDR2 SYDVKM. The CDR3 loop is CASSLYETGFSNGYTF. CDR3 nucleotide sequence: TGTGCCAGCAGCCTCTATGAGACAGGTTTCTCAAATGGCTACACCTTC.

The J gene is TRBJ2-1, the V gene TRBV7-2; D might be TRBD2 (6 bases). The V gene's germline CDR1 is SGHTA and CDR2 FQGNSA. The CDR3 contains 17 residues. V was clipped by 0 bases and J by 7 bases, with 19 bases between them. CDR3 DNA: TGTGCCAGCAGCTTAGCCCGACTAGAAGTTGGGAGGAATGAGCAGTTCTTC. Translating gives CASSLARLEVGRNEQFF.

This CDR3 reads CAWSDGTVYSNQPQHF. The CDR3 DNA reads as TGTGCCTGGAGTGACGGGACAGTGTATAGCAATCAGCCCCAGCATTTT. V and J are TRBV30 and TRBJ1-5; 7 nucleotides agree with TRBD1. Germline values: CDR1 GTSNPN, CDR2 SVGIG (reference sequence). The length of the CDR3 is 16 residues. V gave up 1 base and J gave up 0 bases; unmatched junction bases: 6.

This clone was seen a few times. The J gene is TRBJ2-2, the V gene TRBV4-1, with a tentative D call TRBD2 (6 bases). CDR1 is MGHRA and CDR2 is YSYEKL in the germline V gene. The CDR3 sequence is 18 residues long. Trimming stripped 0 bases from V and 4 bases from J, with 18 bases between. CDR3 sequence (DNA): TGCGCCAGCAGCCAAGATATCGCCGGGAGCTGGGCCACCGGGGAGCTGTTTTTT. Protein: CASSQDIAGSWATGELFF.

The chain joins TRBV10-3 to TRBJ2-7; 7 nucleotides match TRBD2. The germline CDR1 and CDR2 sequences are ENHRY and SYGVKD. Trimming at V came to 0 bases and at J to 3 bases, leaving 8 bases not matched to a gene. The CDR3 is 16 amino acids. The CDR3 nucleotides read TGTGCCATCAGTGAGTCCAACCAGGGAGGGCTCTACGAGCAGTACTTC. It is translated as CAISESNQGGLYEQYF.

J is TRBJ2-1 and V is TRBV11-2; 7 bases align to TRBD2. In germline, CDR1 is SGHAT, CDR2 FQNNGV. CDR3 length: 12 amino acids. V dropped 3 bases and J dropped 9; count of bases not matched to a gene: 2. CDR3 in DNA: TGTGCCAGCAGCTTCGGACTAGGTGAGCAGTTCTTC. Translated, it gives CASSFGLGEQFF. Looking up the rest from reference TRBV11-2 and TRBJ2-1 gives the full variable domain: EAGVAQSPRYKIIEKRQSVAFWCNPISGHATLYWYQQILGQGPKLLIQFQNNGVVDDSQLPKDRFSAERLKGVDSTLKIQPAKLEDSAVYLCASSFGLGEQFFGPGTRLTVL.

This clone appeared a single time. The chain joins TRBV18 to TRBJ2-1; tentatively, D is TRBD1 (5 bases). Germline V gene sequence: CDR1 KGHSH, CDR2 LQKENI. There are 16 residues in the CDR3. Deletions cut 0 bases from V and 4 bases from J, with 13 bases between. The CDR3 spells CASSPPVYQGYNEQFF. The CDR3 nucleotides are TGTGCCAGCTCACCACCGGTATATCAGGGATACAATGAGCAGTTCTTC. Full variable domain (remainder filled in from reference TRBV18 and TRBJ2-1): NAGVMQNPRHLVRRRGQEARLRCSPMKGHSHVYWYRQLPEEGLKFMVYLQKENIIDESGMPKERFSAEFPKEGPSILRIQQVVRGDSAAYFCASSPPVYQGYNEQFFGPGTRLTVL.

The chain employs TRBV9 and TRBJ2-1, with TRBD1 as a possible D gene (6 bases). V was cut by 0 bases and J by 6 bases, with 16 bases left in between. The CDR3 totals 16 residues. Looked up from germline, CDR1 is SGDLS and CDR2 is YYNGEE. CDR3 protein: CASSVGSGRGGNEQFF. DNA for the CDR3: TGTGCCAGCAGCGTAGGATCGGGGAGAGGGGGCAATGAGCAGTTCTTC. Together with reference TRBV9 and TRBJ2-1, the CDR3 gives the full variable domain: DSGVTQTPKHLITATGQRVTLRCSPRSGDLSVYWYQQSLDQGLQFLIQYYNGEERAKGNILERFSAQQFPDLHSELNLSSLELGDSALYFCASSVGSGRGGNEQFFGPGTRLTVL.

The chain joins TRBV5-6 to TRBJ2-7, with a weak D call TRBD1 (5 bases). The CDR3 has 13 residues. The V gene lost 2 bases and the J gene lost 1 base, with 7 bases spanning the gap. Germline assignment: CDR1 SGHDT and CDR2 YYEEEE. The CDR3: CASSFRDSYEQYF. CDR3 sequence (DNA): TGTGCCAGCAGCTTCAGGGATTCCTACGAGCAGTACTTC.

This sequence joins TRBV7-9 and TRBJ2-1; D possibly corresponds to TRBD2 (6 bases). From germline, CDR1 is SEHNR and CDR2 FQNEAQ (reference sequence). CDR3 size: 15 residues. Trimming cost V 5 bases and J 0 bases, with 11 bases left between them. The DNA for the CDR3 is TGTGCCAGCAGCCAGGAGGGGAGCTCCTACAATGAGCAGTTCTTC. Its translation: CASSQEGSSYNEQFF. Full variable domain (remainder filled in from reference TRBV7-9 and TRBJ2-1): DTGVSQNPRHKITKRGQNVTFRCDPISEHNRLYWYRQTLGQGPEFLTYFQNEAQLEKSRLLSDRFSAERPKGSFSTLEIQRTEQGDSAMYLCASSQEGSSYNEQFFGPGTRLTVL.

The chain has TRBV18 and TRBJ1-1; 7 bases fit TRBD1. Germline assignment: CDR1 KGHSH and CDR2 LQKENI. The CDR3 covers 16 residues. J lost 1 base, V lost 1 base, and 6 bases had no gene match. The CDR3 sequence is CASSPLRDSGNTEAFF. The CDR3 DNA sequence: TGTGCCAGCTCACCACTCCGGGACAGCGGGAACACTGAAGCTTTCTTT.

The chain recombines TRBV11-2 with TRBJ1-2; 12 positions match TRBD1. With V trimmed by 5 bases and J by 0 bases, 10 bases remained unmatched. Germline V gene sequence: CDR1 SGHAT, CDR2 FQNNGV. CDR3 length: 18 amino acids. CDR3 DNA sequence: TGTGCCAGCAGCCGGGGGTCGGGACAGGGGGCATCTAACTATGGCTACACCTTC. Residues: CASSRGSGQGASNYGYTF.

Notes on this clone: Other DNA variants within this sample encode the same CDR3. The V call is TRBV12-3 or TRBV12-4, the J call TRBJ2-5; D gene ambiguous. V was shortened by 5 bases and J by 2 bases, with 3 bases between the two germline ends. The CDR3 has 11 amino acids. The CDR3 loop is CASSLQETQYF. Here the CDR3 DNA reads TGTGCCAGCAGTCTTCAAGAGACCCAGTACTTC.

In this sample, this clone turned up once. The J gene is TRBJ1-2, the V gene TRBV19; 8 bases match TRBD1. V lost 3 bases to trimming and J lost 5 bases; unmatched junction nucleotides: 5. The CDR3 is made up of 14 amino acids. Germline V gives CDR1 LNHDA, CDR2 SQIVND (reference sequence). For the CDR3, the DNA is TGTGCCAGTAGTATCGCCAGGACAGGGTATGGCTACACCTTC. Protein product: CASSIARTGYGYTF.

The rearrangement joins TRBV29-1 to TRBJ2-1; TRBD2 agrees at 7 bases. Trimming took 4 bases from V and 5 from J; bases not matched to a gene: 5. The CDR3 loop spans 13 amino acids. Looked up from germline, CDR1 is SQVTM and CDR2 is ANQGSEA. In DNA form, the CDR3 reads TGCAGCGTTGGGGAGGGTAGCGACAATGAGCAGTTCTTC. This encodes CSVGEGSDNEQFF.

This clone was seen a handful of times. This chain uses TRBV7-2 with TRBJ2-7; 9 nucleotides align to TRBD1. This CDR3 has 16 residues. The V segment lost 1 base and the J segment 4 bases; nucleotides outside the gene matches: 8. Germline V gives CDR1 SGHTA, CDR2 FQGNSA. CDR3 in DNA: TGTGCCAGCAGCTTAGGGCCGGGACAGGGCGGGTACGAGCAGTACTTC. This gives the protein CASSLGPGQGGYEQYF. Filled out from reference TRBV7-2 and TRBJ2-7, the complete variable domain reads GAGVSQSPSNKVTEKGKDVELRCDPISGHTALYWYRQSLGQGLEFLIYFQGNSAPDKSGLPSDRFSAERTGGSVSTLTIQRTQQEDSAVYLCASSLGPGQGGYEQYFGPGTRLTVT.

CDR3 region: CAWSGIGGSQHF. The CDR3 region has the DNA TGTGCCTGGAGTGGTATAGGAGGGTCCCAGCATTTT. The rearrangement links TRBV30 to TRBJ1-5; D ambiguous. The germline V and J ends were trimmed by 1 base and 11 bases, with 12 bases remaining between them. The CDR3 runs 12 residues. Germline V gene data show CDR1 as GTSNPN and CDR2 as SVGIG (reference sequence).

CDR3 protein: CASRLETGLGNEQFF. The CDR3 coding sequence is TGTGCCAGCAGGTTGGAGACAGGGCTGGGGAATGAGCAGTTCTTC. The chain has TRBV28 and TRBJ2-1; 7 bases are shared with TRBD1. CDR1 and CDR2 from the germline V gene are MDHEN and SYDVKM. The CDR3 spans 15 residues. The V gene end was trimmed by 6 bases and the J gene end by 7 bases; junction bases not matched to a gene: 12.

The chain uses TRBV4-2 and TRBJ1-1; possible D gene TRBD1, 6 bases. Between the trimmed V and J ends, which lost 0 bases and 11 bases, there was a span of 13 bases. The germline CDR1 and CDR2 sequences are LGHNA and YNFKEQ. CDR3 length: 13 residues. The CDR3 here is CASSQDIGGAAFF. For the CDR3, the DNA is TGTGCCAGCAGCCAAGATATAGGGGGGGCGGCTTTCTTT.

Points on this clone: An end of the junction does not agree with germline; a read error may underlie this. V gene TRBV9 combines with J gene TRBJ1-6; D uncertain. There are 14 residues in the CDR3. The V gene's germline CDR1 is SGDLS and CDR2 YYNGEE. CDR3: CASSVEQSLTPLHF. CDR3 DNA sequence: TGTGCCAGCAGCGTAGAACAGTCCTTGACACCGCTCCACTTT.

The gene calls are TRBV7-8 and TRBJ2-5; tentative D call: TRBD2 (7 bases). V lost 5 bases to trimming and J lost 1 base, with 14 bases between them. The CDR3 runs to 15 residues. Germline assignment: CDR1 SGHVS and CDR2 FQNEAQ. The CDR3 here is CASSEEGGAQETQYF. DNA of the CDR3: TGTGCCAGCAGCGAAGAAGGGGGGGCCCAAGAGACCCAGTACTTC.

This sequence joins TRBV5-6 and TRBJ2-7, with TRBD2 matching over 8 bases. Germline V lookup: CDR1 SGHDT, CDR2 YYEEEE. The J segment lost 3 bases and the V segment lost 2 bases, leaving 7 bases of the junction unmatched. The CDR3 runs 15 residues. The CDR3 sequence is CASSLAGVGIYEQYF. The CDR3 region has the DNA TGTGCCAGCAGCTTAGCGGGAGTAGGTATCTACGAGCAGTACTTC.

The chain has TRBV2 and TRBJ1-5; D might be TRBD1 (6 bases). Germline-derived CDR1 and CDR2 are SNHLY and FYNNEI. V gave up 5 bases and J gave up 8 bases, with 13 bases separating them. The CDR3 covers 13 residues. The CDR3 region has the DNA TGTGCCAGCAGTCAACACAGGGATGAGCCCCAGCATTTT. This gives the protein CASSQHRDEPQHF.